This TCR beta chain comes out of a study of T cells in Graves' hyperthyroidism and ophthalmopathy. The CDR3 loop spans 14 amino acids. Trimming took off 6 bases at V and 3 bases at J, with 15 bases between the two ends. Germline V gene lookup returns CDR1 MNHNS and CDR2 SASEGT. Amplification yielded TCR beta CDR3 regions, with RNA transcripts as the source. When the TCR CDR3 underwent first-round RT-PCR, the HTBI primer set was used. TCRdb reprocessed the multiplex PCR reads with MiXCR, giving one entry per CDR3 protein. The data hold hundreds of thousands of distinct CDR3 sequences, with about 16% observed a single time. Uncontrolled infections, other autoimmune diseases, pregnancy or lactation led to exclusion of patients. This sample holds PBMCs from roughly 10 ml fresh peripheral blood.

The chain uses TRBV6-1 and TRBJ2-7; D is unclear. The sample was blood. The clonotype was recovered from an older woman with Graves' ophthalmopathy. DNA of the CDR3: TGTGCCAGCAGCCCCAATACGGAACACTACGAGCAGTACTTC. Translating it yields CASSPNTEHYEQYF.